This passage covers 21 T cell receptor beta chains from one sample sequenced in a study of CXCR3-negative and CXCR3-positive naive CD8 T cells. The TRB libraries of cDNA were built by UMI-labeled 5' RACE. TCRdb re-called the 5' RACE reads; every CDR3 protein appears as one record, without DNA. Across over 35,000 distinct CDR3 sequences, the top ten clones capture roughly 2.3% of the sample. Sequences were obtained from naive CXCR3- CD8+ T cells from blood. Subset denoted: CD45RO-CCR7+CD27+CD95- naive CD8+ T cells lacking CXCR3 (TNR3-). Source of these receptors: a human donor in good health. Some clones in this sample may be carry-over from other donors' samples.

The chain joins TRBV21-1 to TRBJ2-4; TCRdb's D call of TRBD2 is untestable without DNA. TRBV21-1 corresponds to a pseudogene. The CDR3 has 16 amino acids. CDR3 region: CASSKERAGKYYIQYF.

V is TRBV11-3 and J is TRBJ2-1; as DNA is missing, the TRBD1 call by TCRdb cannot be tested. In germline, CDR1 is SGHNT, CDR2 YENEEA. This CDR3 has 13 amino acids. The CDR3 loop reads CASSLRGHNEQFF.

The chain recombines TRBV21-1 with TRBJ2-1; TCRdb's assignment of TRBD2 cannot be checked, as there is no DNA. TRBV21-1 is given as a pseudogene. The CDR3 runs to 17 residues. The CDR3: CASSKRRTSGGYNEQFF.

The chain employs TRBV13 and TRBJ2-7; as DNA is missing, the TRBD2 call by TCRdb cannot be tested. Germline V gene lookup returns CDR1 PRHDT and CDR2 FYEKMQ (reference sequence). This CDR3 has 13 amino acids. CDR3 in amino acids: CASSPSREAEQYF.

The rearrangement links TRBV28 to TRBJ1-5; TCRdb proposes TRBD1, but this gene call is untestable without DNA. Germline V CDR1 and CDR2: MDHEN, SYDVKM. The CDR3 totals 15 residues. CDR3 residues: CASSYDRPRPQPQHF.

The rearrangement links TRBV20-1 to TRBJ2-7. Germline V gene sequence: CDR1 DFQATT, CDR2 SNEGSKA (reference sequence). The CDR3 extends over 13 amino acids. The CDR3 spells CSAWVSLSYEQYF.

This chain uses TRBV19 with TRBJ1-5; there is no DNA to check the TCRdb D call of TRBD1. The germline V gene encodes CDR1 LNHDA and CDR2 SQIVND (reference sequence). The CDR3 is 15 amino acids. CDR3: CASSNTGYSNQPQHF.

The rearrangement uses TRBV29-1 and TRBJ2-1; TCRdb indicates TRBD1, and absent DNA this call remains unverified. Per the germline V gene, CDR1 is SQVTM and CDR2 is ANQGSEA. CDR3 length: 16 amino acids. CDR3 amino acids: CSVEGWGGGIDNEQFF.

This chain links TRBV12-3 or TRBV12-4 with TRBJ2-2; TCRdb indicates TRBD2, and absent DNA this call remains unverified. CDR3 length: 14 residues. The CDR3 reads CASGRGGNTGELFF.

This CDR3 reads CSVEDGVQPQHF. This chain joins TRBV29-1 and TRBJ1-5. Germline V gene sequence: CDR1 SQVTM, CDR2 ANQGSEA. This CDR3 is 12 amino acids long. The variable domain in full, completed from reference TRBV29-1 and TRBJ1-5, reads SAVISQKPSRDICQRGTSLTIQCQVDSQVTMMFWYRQQPGQSLTLIATANQGSEATYESGFVIDKFPISRPNLTFSTLTVSNMSPEDSSIYLCSVEDGVQPQHFGDGTRLSIL.

This chain uses TRBV29-1 with TRBJ1-1; the TCRdb call, TRBD1, lacks DNA for checking. CDR1 SQVTM and CDR2 ANQGSEA come from the germline V gene. CDR3 length equals 14 residues. CDR3 loop: CSVALGQTNTEAFF.

This chain connects TRBV27 to TRBJ2-1. The CDR3 is 11 amino acids. Germline values: CDR1 MNHEY, CDR2 SMNVEV (reference sequence). This chain's CDR3 is CASTLGNEQFF.

The V gene is TRBV7-9, the J gene TRBJ2-5. Germline CDR1 reads SEHNR; CDR2 reads FQNEAQ (reference sequence). The CDR3 consists of 14 residues. CDR3 region: CASSLAELQETQYF.

The chain uses TRBV5-1 and TRBJ2-1; TCRdb calls TRBD1, which cannot be checked without DNA. The V gene's germline CDR1 is SGHRS and CDR2 YFSETQ. The CDR3 runs to 15 residues. Here the CDR3 reads CASTAGGGLYNEQFF.

The chain joins TRBV23-1 to TRBJ2-1; no DNA is available, so the TRBD2 call from TCRdb remains unchecked. TRBV23-1 is an open reading frame whose function is uncertain. The CDR3 totals 16 residues. The chain's CDR3 is CASSQPPAGARNEQFF.

The J gene is TRBJ1-6, the V gene TRBV6-4; absent DNA, TCRdb's TRBD1 call cannot be checked. CDR3 length: 14 residues. Germline V gene data show CDR1 as MRHNA and CDR2 as SNTAGT. The CDR3 spells CASSATGDNSPLHF.

V usage is TRBV28 and J usage is TRBJ1-1. This CDR3 is built from 13 residues. The germline V gene has CDR1 MDHEN and CDR2 SYDVKM. CDR3 protein: CASASQLFTEAFF.

This sequence joins TRBV20-1 and TRBJ2-5; with no DNA, the TCRdb D assignment of TRBD1 cannot be verified. There are 17 residues in the CDR3. The germline V gene has CDR1 DFQATT and CDR2 SNEGSKA (reference sequence). This chain's CDR3 is CSARDPAQGGAWETQYF.

This chain joins TRBV11-1 and TRBJ2-7. The V gene's germline CDR1 is SGHAT and CDR2 FQDESV (reference sequence). The CDR3 is 16 residues long. The CDR3 here is CASSPQDGPGIYEQYF.

V gene TRBV5-1 combines with J gene TRBJ2-5. CDR1 is SGHRS, CDR2 YFSETQ, per germline. The CDR3 has 13 amino acids. CDR3 sequence reads: CASGDTTVETQYF.

V gene TRBV13 combines with J gene TRBJ1-1; TCRdb's D gene call, TRBD1, goes unchecked for lack of DNA. Germline V gene data show CDR1 as PRHDT and CDR2 as FYEKMQ (reference sequence). The CDR3 spans 16 residues. The chain's CDR3 is CASSFLTDLYGTEAFF.